The following is a T cell receptor beta chain sequence with its context. Its antigen is unidentified. The entry originates in a study of beta chain features in type 1 diabetes. Study-level findings and limits: Among type 1 diabetes patients, VDJ junctions had fewer insertions and more deletions. TCRB CDR3s from Type 1 diabetes patients were moderately but significantly shorter in all four CD4+ subsets.

The CDR3 spans 15 residues. CDR1 and CDR2 from the germline V gene are SGHTS and YDEGEE. Trimming took 1 base from V and 4 from J, leaving 14 bases between them. Sequencing targeted expressed TCRB transcripts, as all isolated RNA had been reverse transcribed. Repertoires were generated with immunoSEQ multiplex PCR, while TCRdb's copy carries only in-frame clones and drops some. The sample yields about 15,000 clones, more than 70% seen once. The receptor was isolated from a woman in her late teens or twenties with type 1 diabetes. Sequences were obtained from stem cell memory CD4+ T cells from blood. The chain uses TRBV5-8 and TRBJ2-5, with D tentatively TRBD2 (6 bases). CDR3 protein: CASSLPSRGLETQYF. The CDR3 nucleotides read TGTGCCAGCAGCTTGCCTTCGCGGGGCTTAGAGACCCAGTACTTC.